Listed below are T cell receptor beta chains from one sample, sequenced in a study. Each CDR3 protein is one row after TCRdb ran MiXCR on the RT-PCR reads. The repertoire holds around 700,000 distinct CDR3 sequences, with about 14% as singletons. Sequenced material: memory CD4+ T cells from blood. The receptors here all came from a female donor in good health, serving as a healthy control. Each CDR3 is given with its conserved first and last residue. The order of the fields is D gene, V gene, CDR3 length, J gene, clone size, CDR3 DNA, CDR3 protein. A D gene is named only where the DNA matches it firmly. Expanded clones get a size class; other rows say once, few or many, or leave the size out.

>TRBD1|TRBV5-1|15|TRBJ2-7|many
TGCGCCAGCAGCTTGGGACAGGGGAGCTCCTACGAGCAGTACTTC
CASSLGQGSSYEQYF
>NA|TRBV5-1|14|TRBJ2-7|few
TGCGCCAGCAGCCCCGAGCCGGGGGCAGGCGAGCAGTACTTC
CASSPEPGAGEQYF
>NA|TRBV5-1|15|TRBJ2-6|NA
TGCGCCAGCAGCCCGGGAACTCTTGGGGCCAACGTCCTGACTTTC
CASSPGTLGANVLTF
>TRBD2|TRBV4-3|15|TRBJ2-1|NA
TGCGCCAGCAGCCGGGGGACTAGCGGTGGCAATGAGCAGTTCTTC
CASSRGTSGGNEQFF
>TRBD2|TRBV25-1|13|TRBJ2-7|NA
TGTGCCAGCATGCGGGAGGTCTCCTACGAGCAGTACTTC
CASMREVSYEQYF
>TRBD2|TRBV19|17|TRBJ2-7|NA
TGTGCCAGTAGTGGAGGAACGTCTGGTAGCGGGAGCTACGAGCAGTACTTC
CASSGGTSGSGSYEQYF
>NA|TRBV7-2|13|TRBJ2-1|many
TGTGCCAGCAGCCGGCCCGGCTACAATGAGCAGTTCTTC
CASSRPGYNEQFF
>TRBD2|TRBV12-3/TRBV12-4|18|TRBJ2-5|many
TGTGCCAGCAGTCCCGGCGGACTAGCGGGAGGCATGGGAGAGACCCAGTACTTC
CASSPGGLAGGMGETQYF
>TRBD2|TRBV7-3|17|TRBJ2-5|NA
TGTGCCAGCAGCTTAGGACTAGCGGGAGTAGAGGGAGAGACCCAGTACTTC
CASSLGLAGVEGETQYF
>NA|TRBV30|11|TRBJ2-2|NA
TGTGCCTGGACAAACACCGGGGAGCTGTTTTTT
CAWTNTGELFF
>NA|TRBV12-3/TRBV12-4|14|TRBJ2-1|many
TGTGCCAGCAGCGTACTGGAATTCTACAATGAGCAGTTCTTC
CASSVLEFYNEQFF
>NA|TRBV10-1|13|TRBJ1-2|many
TGCGCCAGCAGTGAGCATAGACTCGGCGGCTACACCTTC
CASSEHRLGGYTF
>NA|TRBV6-6|16|TRBJ2-1|few
TGTGCCAGCAGCCCGACTCAGGGCGGACCCTACAATGAGCAGTTCTTC
CASSPTQGGPYNEQFF
>NA|TRBV7-9|20|TRBJ1-3|many
TGTGCCAGCAGCCCGCCCCGCAGGACAAGAGGTCAGGGGTCTGGAAACACCATATATTTT
CASSPPRRTRGQGSGNTIYF
>TRBD1|TRBV20-1|14|TRBJ1-1|many
TGCAGTGCTACCCGGACAGGGATGAACACTGAAGCTTTCTTT
CSATRTGMNTEAFF
>TRBD2|TRBV20-1|14|TRBJ2-1|NA
TGCAGTGCTGGTGGACTAGCGGGGGGGGATGAGCAGTTCTTC
CSAGGLAGGDEQFF
>NA|TRBV27|13|TRBJ1-5|few
TGTGCCAGCGGCTACGATAGCAATCAGCCCCAGCATTTT
CASGYDSNQPQHF
>NA|TRBV5-1|14|TRBJ2-7|many
TGCGCCAGCAGCCCGGTGACTGGTACCTACGAGCAGTACTTC
CASSPVTGTYEQYF
>TRBD2|TRBV12-3/TRBV12-4|16|TRBJ2-7|few
TGTGCCAGCAGTTTTGGTCTAGCGGGAGGAGGGGCCGAGCAGTACTTC
CASSFGLAGGGAEQYF
>NA|TRBV25-1|14|TRBJ1-5|NA
TGTGCCAGCAGTGAATCGGGGTCCAATCAGCCCCAGCATTTT
CASSESGSNQPQHF